What follows is one T cell receptor beta chain and its context. Antigen unknown. This entry comes from a study of blood T cells in healthy people across ages. Study-wide results and limits: PBMCs left unsorted prevented a conclusive naive versus antigen-experienced comparison. Investigators treated diversity estimates from one million T cells as underestimates.

Together with a sample-barcoded 5' primer, a J-beta primer mix was included in a second PCR lasting roughly 6 to 12 cycles. Each CDR3 protein is one row after TCRdb ran MiXCR on the 5' RACE reads. The sample shows approximately 2,000,000 distinct CDR3 sequences, around 40% of them seen only once. V gave up 7 bases and J gave up 1 base, with 8 bases separating them. The CDR3 sequence is 13 residues long. Germline V gene sequence: CDR1 SGHTA, CDR2 FQGNSA. The receptor was derived from a human donor in good health. The chain employs TRBV7-2 and TRBJ2-4; the D is unclear. The sequenced material came from blood. The CDR3 region is CASKGKAKNIQYF. CDR3 DNA sequence: TGTGCCAGCAAGGGAAAGGCCAAAAACATTCAGTACTTC.